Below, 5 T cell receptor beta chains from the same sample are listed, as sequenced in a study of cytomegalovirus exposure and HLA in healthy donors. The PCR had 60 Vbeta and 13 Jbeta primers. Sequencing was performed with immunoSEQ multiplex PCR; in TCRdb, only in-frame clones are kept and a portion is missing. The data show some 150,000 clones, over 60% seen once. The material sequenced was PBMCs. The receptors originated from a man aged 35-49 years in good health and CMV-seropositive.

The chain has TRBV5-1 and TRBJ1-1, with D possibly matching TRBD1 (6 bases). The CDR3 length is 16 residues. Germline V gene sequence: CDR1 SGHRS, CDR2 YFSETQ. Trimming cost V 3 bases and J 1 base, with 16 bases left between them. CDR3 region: CASSYVGQGSNTEAFF. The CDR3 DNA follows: TGCGCCAGCAGCTATGTGGGGCAGGGGTCGAACACTGAAGCTTTCTTT.

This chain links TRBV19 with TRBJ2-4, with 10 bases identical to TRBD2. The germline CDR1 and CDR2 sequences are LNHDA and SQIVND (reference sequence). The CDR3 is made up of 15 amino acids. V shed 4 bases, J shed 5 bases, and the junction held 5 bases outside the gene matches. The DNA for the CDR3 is TGTGCCAGTAGTAAGGCTGGGACTAGCGAAAACATTCAGTACTTC. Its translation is CASSKAGTSENIQYF.

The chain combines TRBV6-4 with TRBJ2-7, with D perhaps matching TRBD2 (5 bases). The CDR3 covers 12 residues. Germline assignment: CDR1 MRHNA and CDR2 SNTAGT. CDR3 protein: CLLGNLSYEQYF. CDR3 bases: TGTCTCCTCGGGAATTTATCCTACGAGCAGTACTTC.

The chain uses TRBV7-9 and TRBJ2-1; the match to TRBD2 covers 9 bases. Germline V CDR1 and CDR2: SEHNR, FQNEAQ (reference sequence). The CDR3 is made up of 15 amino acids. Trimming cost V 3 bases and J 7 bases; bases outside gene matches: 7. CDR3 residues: CASSFTAGGLNEQFF. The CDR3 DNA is TGTGCCAGCAGCTTTACTGCGGGAGGGTTAAATGAGCAGTTCTTC. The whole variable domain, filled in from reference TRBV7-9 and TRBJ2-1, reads DTGVSQNPRHKITKRGQNVTFRCDPISEHNRLYWYRQTLGQGPEFLTYFQNEAQLEKSRLLSDRFSAERPKGSFSTLEIQRTEQGDSAMYLCASSFTAGGLNEQFFGPGTRLTVL.

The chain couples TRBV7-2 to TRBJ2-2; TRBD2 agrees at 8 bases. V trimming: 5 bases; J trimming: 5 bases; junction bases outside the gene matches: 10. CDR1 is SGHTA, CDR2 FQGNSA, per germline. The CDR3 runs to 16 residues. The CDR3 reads CASSPGLAGPTGELFF. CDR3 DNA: TGTGCCAGCAGCCCTGGACTAGCCGGACCTACCGGGGAGCTGTTTTTT.